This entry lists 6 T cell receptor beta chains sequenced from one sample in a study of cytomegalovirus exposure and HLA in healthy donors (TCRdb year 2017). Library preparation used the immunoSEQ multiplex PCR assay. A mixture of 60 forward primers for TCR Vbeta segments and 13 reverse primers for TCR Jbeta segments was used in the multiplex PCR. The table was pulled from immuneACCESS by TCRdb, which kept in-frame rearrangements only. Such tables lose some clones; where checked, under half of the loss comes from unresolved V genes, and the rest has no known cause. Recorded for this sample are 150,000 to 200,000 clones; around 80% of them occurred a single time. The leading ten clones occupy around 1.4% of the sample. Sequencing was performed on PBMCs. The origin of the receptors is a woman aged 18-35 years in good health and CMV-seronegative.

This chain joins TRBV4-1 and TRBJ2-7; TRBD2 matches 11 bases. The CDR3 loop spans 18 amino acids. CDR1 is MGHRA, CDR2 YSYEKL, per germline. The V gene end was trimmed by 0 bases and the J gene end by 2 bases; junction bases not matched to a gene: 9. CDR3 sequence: CASSQESPTSGRTYEQYF. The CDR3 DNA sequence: TGCGCCAGCAGCCAAGAGTCCCCTACTAGCGGGAGAACCTACGAGCAGTACTTC.

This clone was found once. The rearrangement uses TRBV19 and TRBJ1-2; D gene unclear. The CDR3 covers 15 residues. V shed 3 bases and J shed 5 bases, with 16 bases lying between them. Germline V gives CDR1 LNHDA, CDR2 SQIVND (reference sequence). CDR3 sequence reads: CASSILGPVNYGYTF. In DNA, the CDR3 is TGTGCCAGTAGTATTTTGGGCCCCGTGAATTATGGCTACACCTTC. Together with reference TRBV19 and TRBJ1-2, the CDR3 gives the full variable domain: DGGITQSPKYLFRKEGQNVTLSCEQNLNHDAMYWYRQDPGQGLRLIYYSQIVNDFQKGDIAEGYSVSREKKESFPLTVTSAQKNPTAFYLCASSILGPVNYGYTFGSGTRLTVV.

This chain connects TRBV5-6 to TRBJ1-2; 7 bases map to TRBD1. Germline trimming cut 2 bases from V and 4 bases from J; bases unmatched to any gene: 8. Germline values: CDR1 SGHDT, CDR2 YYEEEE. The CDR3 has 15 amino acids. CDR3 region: CASSLSPGGSYGYTF. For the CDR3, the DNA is TGTGCCAGCAGCTTAAGCCCAGGGGGTTCCTATGGCTACACCTTC.

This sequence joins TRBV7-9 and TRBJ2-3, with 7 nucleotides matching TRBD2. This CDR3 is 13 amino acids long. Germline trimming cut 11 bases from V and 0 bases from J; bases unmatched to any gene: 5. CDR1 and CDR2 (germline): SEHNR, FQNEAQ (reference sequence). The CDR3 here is CACSSGSTDTQYF. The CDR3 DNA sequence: TGTGCCTGCTCTAGCGGAAGCACAGATACGCAGTATTTT.

The CDR3 reads CASSQKTTGDGYTF. DNA of the CDR3: TGCGCCAGCAGCCAAAAAACGACAGGGGATGGCTACACCTTC. The chain is built from TRBV4-1 and TRBJ1-2; 8 bases map to TRBD1. CDR1 and CDR2 (germline): MGHRA, YSYEKL. This CDR3 region has 14 residues. The junction had 5 bases not matched to a gene; V was cut back by 2 bases and J by 6 bases.

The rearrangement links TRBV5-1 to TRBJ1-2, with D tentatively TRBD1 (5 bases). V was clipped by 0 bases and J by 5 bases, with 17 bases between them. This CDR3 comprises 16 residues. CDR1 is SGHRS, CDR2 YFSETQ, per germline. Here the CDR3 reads CASSLASGGTKYGYTF. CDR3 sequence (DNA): TGCGCCAGCAGCTTGGCTTCGGGCGGGACGAAGTATGGCTACACCTTC.